The next 9 T cell receptor beta chains were all read from a single sample in a study of cytomegalovirus exposure and HLA in healthy donors (TCRdb year 2017). The receptor library was made with the immunoSEQ multiplex PCR assay. For the multiplex PCR, a mixture combining 60 forward primers for TCR Vbeta segments and 13 reverse primers for TCR Jbeta segments was used. TCRdb mirrors the immuneACCESS table, restricted to in-frame sequences. Some clones are absent from its copies; in checked studies, under half trace to an unresolved V gene, and the reason for the others is unknown. For this sample there are about 120,000 clones; approximately 69% appear just once. Under 5% of the sample lies in the top ten. Sequences were obtained from PBMCs. Receptor source: a man aged 35 to 55 in good health and CMV-seropositive.

The V call is TRBV27, the J call TRBJ1-3; 7 bases align to TRBD1. Germline loops: CDR1 MNHEY, CDR2 SMNVEV (reference sequence). The CDR3 covers 16 residues. The V segment lost 5 bases and the J segment 0 bases; nucleotides outside the gene matches: 7. In DNA, the CDR3 is TGTGCCAGCAGTCCGGGACAGAGTTTCTCTGGAAACACCATATATTTT. Protein product: CASSPGQSFSGNTIYF.

The rearrangement joins TRBV6-5 to TRBJ2-7; 9 nucleotides agree with TRBD2. This CDR3 contains 16 residues. The J segment lost 0 bases and the V segment lost 0 bases, leaving 3 bases of the junction unmatched. Germline V gene sequence: CDR1 MNHEY, CDR2 SVGAGI. The CDR3 nucleotides are TGTGCCAGCAGTTACTCGAATAGCGGGAGCTCCTACGAGCAGTACTTC. This codes for CASSYSNSGSSYEQYF.

The rearrangement uses TRBV2 and TRBJ2-7, with a possible D match to TRBD1 (5 bases). V was trimmed by 4 bases and J by 0 bases, leaving 13 bases between them. There are 15 residues in the CDR3. Germline-derived CDR1 and CDR2 are SNHLY and FYNNEI. As DNA, the CDR3 is TGTGCCAGCAGTGGAGACAGAATAAGCTCCTACGAGCAGTACTTC. Its protein is CASSGDRISSYEQYF.

This chain links TRBV6-1 with TRBJ2-3; D call uncertain. V lost 4 bases and J lost 0, with 11 bases in between. The CDR3 has 15 residues. Germline values: CDR1 MNHNS, CDR2 SASEGT. The DNA for the CDR3 is TGTGCCAGCAGTGGTAAATTTTCTAGCACAGATACGCAGTATTTT. This encodes CASSGKFSSTDTQYF.

This clone was counted between two and nine times. The genes are TRBV9 and TRBJ2-7; 8 bases agree with TRBD1. The CDR3 loop spans 15 amino acids. With V trimmed by 3 bases and J by 2 bases, 7 bases remained unmatched. Germline-derived CDR1 and CDR2 are SGDLS and YYNGEE. The CDR3 DNA reads TGTGCCAGCAGCGAGGGGACAGGAAACACCTACGAGCAGTACTTC. Its protein product is CASSEGTGNTYEQYF.

V is TRBV6-5 and J is TRBJ2-3; D may be TRBD1 (6 bases). CDR1 and CDR2 (germline): MNHEY, SVGAGI. Deletions cut 8 bases from V and 2 bases from J, with 14 bases between. The CDR3 extends over 14 amino acids. This CDR3 is CASSRQENTDTQYF. The CDR3 DNA follows: TGTGCCAGCTCCCGACAGGAAAACACAGATACGCAGTATTTT.

V usage is TRBV18 and J usage is TRBJ1-4; 10 nucleotides line up with TRBD1. V lost 5 bases and J lost 7; bases outside the gene matches: 7. This CDR3 is 15 amino acids long. Germline values: CDR1 KGHSH, CDR2 LQKENI. The CDR3 protein is CASSSRQGAGEKLFF. CDR3 DNA: TGTGCCAGCTCATCCCGACAGGGGGCCGGTGAAAAACTGTTTTTT.

This chain uses TRBV5-1 with TRBJ1-1; a possible D gene is TRBD1 (5 bases). CDR1 SGHRS and CDR2 YFSETQ come from the germline V gene. The CDR3 runs to 14 residues. Trimming removed 0 bases from V and 1 base from J, with 7 bases in between. CDR3 in DNA: TGCGCCAGCAGCTTGGACGGGGGGAACACTGAAGCTTTCTTT. Translated: CASSLDGGNTEAFF.

Only one count was recorded for this clone. The chain recombines TRBV6-1 with TRBJ2-5; TRBD1 agrees at 7 bases. The V gene's germline CDR1 is MNHNS and CDR2 SASEGT. Germline trimming cut 7 bases from V and 3 bases from J; bases unmatched to any gene: 5. This CDR3 is built from 13 residues. The CDR3 DNA reads as TGTGCCAGCAATTGGGACAGTGAAGAGACCCAGTACTTC. It encodes CASNWDSEETQYF.